The clone carrying this T cell receptor beta chain was detected once. In the study's own analysis: The authors estimated nucleated cell counts from reference gene primer amplification. Produced via immunoSEQ multiplex PCR; TCRdb's table is partial and in-frame only. That table furnishes V, J and clone size, whereas the DNA furnished D and trimming. The repertoire holds approximately 64,000 clones, with around 84% as singletons. These data belong to a study of blood T cell repertoires in COVID-19. Study details: Spain, Italy and the United States supplied samples that represented acute and convalescent COVID-19. The analysed material was cDNA or gDNA that came from T cells, B-cell-depleted T cells, or PBMCs.

The germline V gene has CDR1 LGHNT and CDR2 FRNRAP. V was trimmed by 1 base and J by 0 bases, leaving 12 bases between them. There are 16 residues in the CDR3. The source material was peripheral blood. This chain uses TRBV12-5 with TRBJ1-1; D ambiguous. This TCR was recovered from a woman aged 65 to 85 with acute or convalescent COVID-19. The CDR3 reads CASGLGLTGMNTEAFF. In DNA, the CDR3 is TGTGCTAGTGGTTTGGGCCTGACGGGGATGAACACTGAAGCTTTCTTT.